One sample yielded the 20 T cell receptor beta chains listed below, sequenced in a study of blood T cell repertoires in COVID-19. Assay: immunoSEQ multiplex PCR; the TCRdb copy retains only in-frame clones and omits some. The sample records 250,000 or so clones, approximately 88% being singletons. Sequencing was carried out using PBMCs or T cells enriched from blood (not recorded which). The origin of the receptors is a woman between 40 and 50 years old who had been exposed to COVID-19.

The chain has TRBV27 and TRBJ2-5; 7 bases fit TRBD2. The CDR3 loop spans 15 amino acids. V was clipped by 2 bases and J by 2 bases; unmatched bases: 5. CDR1 MNHEY and CDR2 SMNVEV come from the germline V gene (reference sequence). The CDR3 loop reads CASSLNTGGQETQYF. DNA of the CDR3: TGTGCCAGCAGTTTAAATACGGGAGGTCAAGAGACCCAGTACTTC.

V is TRBV28 and J is TRBJ1-3; unclear D gene. This CDR3 is built from 12 residues. From germline, CDR1 is MDHEN and CDR2 SYDVKM. Trimming pared 8 bases from V and 2 bases from J, leaving 7 bases between. The CDR3 reads CASSRTGNTIYF. CDR3 coding DNA: TGTGCCAGCTCCCGTACTGGAAACACCATATATTTT.

The rearrangement joins TRBV30 to TRBJ1-1; 7 bases agree with TRBD1. In germline, CDR1 is GTSNPN, CDR2 SVGIG (reference sequence). The CDR3 is made up of 13 amino acids. The V segment lost 5 bases and the J segment 1 base; nucleotides outside the gene matches: 4. CDR3 coding DNA: TGTGCCTGGGAGACAGGGCGGAACACTGAAGCTTTCTTT. Its translation is CAWETGRNTEAFF.

J is TRBJ1-1 and V is TRBV30, with a weak D call TRBD1 (6 bases). The V gene's germline CDR1 is GTSNPN and CDR2 SVGIG (reference sequence). The length of the CDR3 is 16 residues. Trimming shortened V by 1 base and J by 1 base, and 16 bases separated the two germline ends. This CDR3 reads CAWSGRSGHPNTEAFF. DNA for the CDR3: TGTGCCTGGAGTGGACGATCGGGACACCCGAACACTGAAGCTTTCTTT.

Here the CDR3 reads CASRRTVNNSPLHF. In DNA, the CDR3 is TGTGCCAGCAGGCGGACAGTTAATAATTCACCCCTCCACTTT. The chain links TRBV14 to TRBJ1-6, with D possibly TRBD1 on 6 matching bases. V lost 6 bases and J lost 5, with 11 bases in between. CDR3 size: 14 residues. Germline V gene data show CDR1 as SGHDN and CDR2 as FVKESK. Full variable domain (outside the CDR3, taken from reference TRBV14 and TRBJ1-6): EAGVTQFPSHSVIEKGQTVTLRCDPISGHDNLYWYRRVMGKEIKFLLHFVKESKQDESGMPNNRFLAERTGGTYSTLKVQPAELEDSGVYFCASRRTVNNSPLHFGNGTRLTVT.

The chain recombines TRBV19 with TRBJ1-1; D remains ambiguous. The CDR3 runs to 16 residues. V was trimmed by 3 bases and J by 7 bases, leaving 21 bases between them. Germline V gene sequence: CDR1 LNHDA, CDR2 SQIVND (reference sequence). DNA of the CDR3: TGTGCCAGTAGTATCCGGCAGGCCTTCGCCTACGTTGAAGCTTTCTTT. It encodes CASSIRQAFAYVEAFF.

The chain uses TRBV5-1 and TRBJ2-3, with TRBD1 matching 10 bases. After removal of 0 bases from V and 0 bases from J, the junction contained 10 bases not matched to a gene. Germline V gives CDR1 SGHRS, CDR2 YFSETQ. The CDR3 extends over 19 amino acids. This chain's CDR3 is CASSLEAGRQGASTDTQYF. CDR3 coding DNA: TGCGCCAGCAGCTTGGAAGCGGGCCGACAGGGGGCTAGCACAGATACGCAGTATTTT. Using reference TRBV5-1 and TRBJ2-3 for the parts outside the CDR3, the full variable domain is KAGVTQTPRYLIKTRGQQVTLSCSPISGHRSVSWYQQTPGQGLQFLFEYFSETQRNKGNFPGRFSGRQFSNSRSEMNVSTLELGDSALYLCASSLEAGRQGASTDTQYFGPGTRLTVL.

This rearrangement joins TRBV12-5 to TRBJ2-1, with 8 positions matching TRBD2. CDR3 length equals 18 residues. J gave up 4 bases and V 0 bases, and 11 bases lay outside the gene matches. Germline values: CDR1 LGHNT, CDR2 FRNRAP. The CDR3 protein is CASGLVVVAGPLYNEQFF. For the CDR3, the DNA is TGTGCTAGTGGTTTGGTAGTGGTAGCGGGACCTTTATACAATGAGCAGTTCTTC.

This clone was picked up a small number of times. The V call is TRBV3-1 (or the pseudogene TRBV3-2), the J call TRBJ2-1, with TRBD1 matching over 10 bases. V was clipped by 4 bases and J by 8 bases; unmatched bases: 11. Germline V CDR1 and CDR2: LGHDT, YNNKEL (reference sequence). The length of the CDR3 is 16 residues. This chain's CDR3 is CASSPLGTGARDEQFF. The CDR3 DNA sequence: TGTGCCAGCAGCCCCCTCGGGACAGGGGCTCGGGATGAGCAGTTCTTC.

CDR3 nucleotide sequence: TGTGCCAGCAGCTTAGGTCCAGGCACAGATACGCAGTATTTT. This sequence encodes CASSLGPGTDTQYF. The chain couples TRBV7-3 to TRBJ2-3; D remains unclear. CDR1 is SGHTA and CDR2 is FQGTGA in the germline V gene. V was clipped by 2 bases and J by 1 base, with 7 bases between them. The CDR3 contains 14 residues.

J is TRBJ2-2 and V is TRBV11-2, with a tentative D call TRBD2 (5 bases). Trimming cost V 9 bases and J 0 bases, with 14 bases left between them. The CDR3 has 15 residues. The germline V gene encodes CDR1 SGHAT and CDR2 FQNNGV. The chain's CDR3 is CASHMDFANTGELFF. DNA for the CDR3: TGTGCCAGTCACATGGACTTCGCGAACACCGGGGAGCTGTTTTTT. Based on the CDR3 plus reference TRBV11-2 and TRBJ2-2, the full variable domain is EAGVAQSPRYKIIEKRQSVAFWCNPISGHATLYWYQQILGQGPKLLIQFQNNGVVDDSQLPKDRFSAERLKGVDSTLKIQPAKLEDSAVYLCASHMDFANTGELFFGEGSRLTVL.

The chain joins TRBV25-1 to TRBJ1-2; D gene unclear. The CDR3 runs to 11 residues. CDR1 and CDR2 (germline): MGHDK, SYGVNS. The V end lost 5 bases, the J end lost 2 bases, and 3 bases lay between the germline ends. This CDR3 is CASSSNYGYTF. CDR3 DNA: TGTGCCAGCAGTAGCAACTATGGCTACACCTTC.

The rearrangement joins TRBV28 to TRBJ2-3; tentative D call: TRBD2 (6 bases). Looked up from germline, CDR1 is MDHEN and CDR2 is SYDVKM. Trimming pared 8 bases from V and 3 bases from J, leaving 12 bases between. The CDR3 is 13 amino acids. CDR3 region: CASWDFVTDTQYF. Written as DNA, the CDR3 is TGTGCCAGCTGGGACTTCGTAACAGATACGCAGTATTTT.

The chain couples TRBV3-1 (or the pseudogene TRBV3-2) to TRBJ2-3; 10 bases match TRBD2. Germline-derived CDR1 and CDR2 are LGHDT and YNNKEL (reference sequence). The junction had 19 bases not matched to a gene; V was cut back by 3 bases and J by 4 bases. CDR3 length: 20 residues. The CDR3 bases are TGTGCCAGCAGCCAGTGGTTGGAAGGCGGGACTAGCGTTTCATCAGATACGCAGTATTTT. Protein: CASSQWLEGGTSVSSDTQYF.

This chain connects TRBV24-1 to TRBJ1-2; no firm D call. The CDR3 consists of 16 residues. Between the trimmed V and J ends, which lost 2 bases and 3 bases, there was a span of 15 bases. Germline CDR1 KGHDR, CDR2 SFDVKD. The CDR3 bases are TGTGCCACCAGTGATTCCCCCGGTGCCACTTACTATGGCTACACCTTC. This translates into CATSDSPGATYYGYTF.

The chain combines TRBV27 with TRBJ2-1, with TRBD2 matching over 7 bases. Trimming cost V 2 bases and J 4 bases; bases outside gene matches: 5. This CDR3 region has 15 residues. Germline values: CDR1 MNHEY, CDR2 SMNVEV (reference sequence). This chain's CDR3 is CASSLTGGVYNEQFF. As DNA, the CDR3 is TGTGCCAGCAGTTTAACGGGAGGAGTTTACAATGAGCAGTTCTTC.

V and J are TRBV2 and TRBJ2-7; weak D call: TRBD2 (5 bases). In germline, CDR1 is SNHLY, CDR2 FYNNEI. CDR3 size: 11 residues. The V and J ends lost 6 bases and 6 bases respectively, with 9 bases between them. CDR3 sequence: CASSLATEQYF. The CDR3 DNA sequence: TGTGCCAGCAGCTTAGCGACCGAGCAGTACTTC.

The chain employs TRBV6-6 and TRBJ1-5; 8 bases are shared with TRBD1. Germline V CDR1 and CDR2: MNHNY, SVGAGI (reference sequence). This CDR3 is built from 16 residues. The V and J ends lost 7 bases and 1 base, in that order; junction bases with no gene match: 9. DNA for the CDR3: TGTGCCAGCACCACTGGACAGGGCCGAAGCAATCAGCCCCAGCATTTT. This encodes CASTTGQGRSNQPQHF.

This clone was counted at least ten times. The genes are TRBV3-1 (or the pseudogene TRBV3-2) and TRBJ2-4; 7 nucleotides match TRBD2. CDR1 and CDR2 (germline): LGHDT, YNNKEL (reference sequence). Trimming removed 1 base from V and 2 bases from J; junction bases left unmatched: 11. The CDR3 sequence is 18 residues long. The CDR3 is CASSQGGGEVWSKNIQYF. The CDR3 DNA reads TGTGCCAGCAGCCAAGGGGGGGGAGAGGTATGGTCCAAAAACATTCAGTACTTC.

The rearrangement joins TRBV5-1 to TRBJ2-2; TRBD2 matches 9 bases. The germline V gene has CDR1 SGHRS and CDR2 YFSETQ. Trimming took 6 bases from V and 1 from J; bases not matched to a gene: 7. The CDR3 has 16 amino acids. CDR3 nucleotide sequence: TGCGCCAGCACTAAAAAAGCGGGGGGGAACACCGGGGAGCTGTTTTTT. Amino acids: CASTKKAGGNTGELFF.